This T cell receptor beta chain emerged from a study of blood T cell repertoires in COVID-19. V lost 4 bases and J 7 bases, leaving 10 bases between the germline ends. This CDR3 is built from 13 residues. CDR1 and CDR2 (germline): MDHEN, SYDVKM. Here immunoSEQ multiplex PCR was the method, and the copy in TCRdb shows in-frame clones only, minus some. The sample lists 150,000 or so clones; more than 75% were seen once. The specimen was peripheral blood. The receptor was isolated from an elderly man with acute or convalescent COVID-19. V and J are TRBV28 and TRBJ2-2; unclear D gene. The CDR3 coding sequence is TGTGCCAGCAGTTCACCCTCGCGCGGGGAGCTGTTTTTT. It encodes CASSSPSRGELFF. Supplemented by reference TRBV28 and TRBJ2-2, the full variable domain reads DVKVTQSSRYLVKRTGEKVFLECVQDMDHENMFWYRQDPGLGLRLIYFSYDVKMKEKGDIPEGYSVSREKKERFSLILESASTNQTSMYLCASSSPSRGELFFGEGSRLTVL.